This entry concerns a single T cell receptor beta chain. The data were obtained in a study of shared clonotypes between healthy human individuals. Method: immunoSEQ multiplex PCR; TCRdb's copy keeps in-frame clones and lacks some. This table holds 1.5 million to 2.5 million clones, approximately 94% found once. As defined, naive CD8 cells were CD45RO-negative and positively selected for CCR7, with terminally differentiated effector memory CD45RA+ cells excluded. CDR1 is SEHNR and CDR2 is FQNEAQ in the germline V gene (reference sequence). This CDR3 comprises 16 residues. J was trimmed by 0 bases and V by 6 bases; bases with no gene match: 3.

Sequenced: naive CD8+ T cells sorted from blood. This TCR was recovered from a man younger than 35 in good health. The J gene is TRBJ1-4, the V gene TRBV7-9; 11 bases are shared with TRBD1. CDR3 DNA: TGTGCCAGCAGACGGGGACAGGGGGCAACTAATGAAAAACTGTTTTTT. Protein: CASRRGQGATNEKLFF.